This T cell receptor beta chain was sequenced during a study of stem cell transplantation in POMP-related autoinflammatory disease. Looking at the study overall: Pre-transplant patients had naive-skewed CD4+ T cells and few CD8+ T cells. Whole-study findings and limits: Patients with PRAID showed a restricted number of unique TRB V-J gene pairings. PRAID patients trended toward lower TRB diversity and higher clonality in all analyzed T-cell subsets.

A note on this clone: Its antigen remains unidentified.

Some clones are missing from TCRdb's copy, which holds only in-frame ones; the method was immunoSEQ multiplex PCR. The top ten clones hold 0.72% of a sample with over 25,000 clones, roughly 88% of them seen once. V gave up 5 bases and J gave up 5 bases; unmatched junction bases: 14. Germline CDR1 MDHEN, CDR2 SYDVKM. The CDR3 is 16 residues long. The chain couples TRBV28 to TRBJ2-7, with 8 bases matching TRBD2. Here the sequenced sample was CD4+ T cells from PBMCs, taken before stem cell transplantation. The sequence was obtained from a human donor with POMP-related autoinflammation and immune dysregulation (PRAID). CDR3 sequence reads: CASSPGGGGGYHEQYF. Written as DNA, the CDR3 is TGTGCCAGCAGTCCGGGAGGTGGCGGGGGGTATCACGAGCAGTACTTC. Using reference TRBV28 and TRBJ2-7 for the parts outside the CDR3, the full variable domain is DVKVTQSSRYLVKRTGEKVFLECVQDMDHENMFWYRQDPGLGLRLIYFSYDVKMKEKGDIPEGYSVSREKKERFSLILESASTNQTSMYLCASSPGGGGGYHEQYFGPGTRLTVT.